The text below deals with one T cell receptor beta chain. Its antigen remains unknown. As to time point: cycle 4 day 1 (C4D1), after more than five weeks of nivolumab. In every patient, relapse followed autologous stem cell transplantation, while exposure to brentuximab vedotin differed. Complete response, partial response or progressive disease was each patient's best response. TCRdb's copy holds only in-frame clones and misses some; the assay was immunoSEQ multiplex PCR. The table has just under 7,500 clones, about 84% seen once; the top ten hold roughly 30%. The sample belongs to a study of PD-1 blockade in classical Hodgkin lymphoma. Study results and caveats: TCR diversity in CD4+, not CD8+, cells rose significantly by C4D1. Whatever underlies the repertoire differences (possibly disease activity or prior therapy) remains undefined. Newly diagnosed and completely responding patients shared comparable baseline diversity.

The sequence derives from a human donor with classical Hodgkin lymphoma. The sample consisted of peripheral blood mononuclear cells (PBMCs), taken before the fourth cycle of nivolumab.

The DNA of the CDR3 is TGTGCCATCAGCGGGACAGGGAGCTCTGGAAACACCATATATTTT. It codes for CAISGTGSSGNTIYF. The rearrangement uses TRBV10-3 and TRBJ1-3; 9 bases align to TRBD1. The CDR3 totals 15 residues. Trimming cost V 6 bases and J 0 bases; bases outside gene matches: 3. The germline V gene has CDR1 ENHRY and CDR2 SYGVKD.